One TCR beta chain is described in this entry. Its specificity is not known. CDR1 is KGHDR, CDR2 SFDVKD, per germline. With V trimmed by 1 base and J by 5 bases, 4 bases remained unmatched. The CDR3 sequence is 15 residues long. In TCRdb, the RT-PCR reads were re-called with MiXCR into one record per CDR3 protein. The sample contains almost 600,000 distinct CDR3 sequences, approximately 14% of which appear only once. This entry is derived from a study of response to subunit inactivated influenza vaccine. Study-wide findings and caveats: Authors suggested each seasonal flu vaccination may recruit only limited numbers of new T cells.

The specimen comprised PBMCs from blood, sampled 11 to 12 days after vaccination. The clonotype originates from a man in his forties or fifties who received an inactivated influenza vaccine. The genes are TRBV24-1 and TRBJ2-5; 9 nucleotides line up with TRBD2. The DNA for the CDR3 is TGTGCCACCAGTGATTTCGGCGGGAGGGGTGAGACCCAGTACTTC. Its protein is CATSDFGGRGETQYF.